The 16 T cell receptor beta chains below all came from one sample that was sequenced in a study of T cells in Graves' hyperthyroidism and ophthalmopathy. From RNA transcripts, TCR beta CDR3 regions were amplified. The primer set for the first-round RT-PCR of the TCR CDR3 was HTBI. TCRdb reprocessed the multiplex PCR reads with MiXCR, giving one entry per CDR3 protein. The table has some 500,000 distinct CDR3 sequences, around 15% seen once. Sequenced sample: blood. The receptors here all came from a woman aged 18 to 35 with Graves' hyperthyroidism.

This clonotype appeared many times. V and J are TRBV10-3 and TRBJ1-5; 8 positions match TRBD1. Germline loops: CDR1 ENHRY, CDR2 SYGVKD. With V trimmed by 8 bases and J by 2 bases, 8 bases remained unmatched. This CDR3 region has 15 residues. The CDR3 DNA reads TGTGCCATCGGAGGGACAGGTGAAGGCAATCAGCCCCAGCATTTT. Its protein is CAIGGTGEGNQPQHF.

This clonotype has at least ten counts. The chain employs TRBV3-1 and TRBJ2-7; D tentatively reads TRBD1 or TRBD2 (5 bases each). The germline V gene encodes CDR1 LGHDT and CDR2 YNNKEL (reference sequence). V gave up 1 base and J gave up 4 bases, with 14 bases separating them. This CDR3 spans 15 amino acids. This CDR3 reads CASSQADRGVYEQYF. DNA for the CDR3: TGTGCCAGCAGCCAAGCGGACCGAGGGGTTTACGAGCAGTACTTC.

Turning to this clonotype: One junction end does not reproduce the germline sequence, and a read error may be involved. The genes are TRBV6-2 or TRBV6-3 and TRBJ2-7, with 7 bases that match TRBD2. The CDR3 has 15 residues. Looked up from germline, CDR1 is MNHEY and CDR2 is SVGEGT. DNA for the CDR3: TGTGCCGGCAGTTACTCTGAAGCGGGACTTTACGAGCAGTACTTC. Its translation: CAGSYSEAGLYEQYF.

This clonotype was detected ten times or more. The DNA for the CDR3 is TGTGCCAGTAGTGCTCCCCGGGGAGGGGGCAGGGTGCGCAATCAGCCCCAGCATTTT. Translated: CASSAPRGGGRVRNQPQHF. The rearrangement links TRBV19 to TRBJ1-5; the match to TRBD1 covers 7 bases. Germline-derived CDR1 and CDR2 are LNHDA and SQIVND (reference sequence). The CDR3 length is 19 residues. The junction had 18 bases not matched to a gene; V was cut back by 5 bases and J by 2 bases.

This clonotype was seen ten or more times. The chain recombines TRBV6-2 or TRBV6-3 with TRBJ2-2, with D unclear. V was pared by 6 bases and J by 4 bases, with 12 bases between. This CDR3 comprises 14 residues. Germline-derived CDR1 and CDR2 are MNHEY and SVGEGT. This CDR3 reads CASRGFLGTGELFF. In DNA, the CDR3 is TGTGCCAGCAGAGGGTTCTTGGGCACCGGGGAGCTGTTTTTT.

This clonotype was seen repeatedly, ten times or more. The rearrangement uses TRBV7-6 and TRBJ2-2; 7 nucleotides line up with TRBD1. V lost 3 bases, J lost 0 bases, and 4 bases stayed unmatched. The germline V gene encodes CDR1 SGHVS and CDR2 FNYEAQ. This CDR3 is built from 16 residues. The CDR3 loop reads CASSFQGGSNTGELFF. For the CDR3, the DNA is TGTGCCAGCAGCTTCCAAGGGGGCTCGAACACCGGGGAGCTGTTTTTT.

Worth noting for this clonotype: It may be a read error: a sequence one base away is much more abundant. This chain's CDR3 is CANSLDPGLGGTEAFF. The CDR3 DNA sequence: TGTGCCAACAGCTTGGATCCGGGTCTCGGGGGCACTGAAGCTTTCTTT. The rearrangement links TRBV5-5 to TRBJ1-1; D possibly corresponds to TRBD1 (5 bases). This CDR3 is built from 16 residues. Germline CDR1 SGHKS, CDR2 YYEKEE (reference sequence).

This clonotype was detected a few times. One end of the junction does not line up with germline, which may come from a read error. CDR3 protein: CVSSRVGEPGANVLTF. The DNA for the CDR3 is TGTGTCAGCAGCCGAGTAGGGGAACCCGGGGCCAACGTCCTGACTTTC. The genes are TRBV5-6 and TRBJ2-6, with D possibly being TRBD1 (5 bases). The CDR3 has 16 residues. The germline CDR1 and CDR2 sequences are SGHDT and YYEEEE. Looking up the rest from reference TRBV5-6 and TRBJ2-6 gives the full variable domain: DAGVTQSPTHLIKTRGQQVTLRCSPKSGHDTVSWYQQALGQGPQFIFQYYEEEERQRGNFPDRFSGHQFPNYSSELNVNALLLGDSALYLCVSSRVGEPGANVLTFGAGSRLTVL.

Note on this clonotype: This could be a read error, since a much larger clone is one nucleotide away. The CDR3 is CASSCGFSYEQYF. CDR3 DNA sequence: TGTGCCAGCAGCTGCGGGTTCTCCTACGAGCAGTACTTC. The chain joins TRBV3-1 to TRBJ2-7; TRBD2 might be the D (5 bases). V was pared by 5 bases and J by 0 bases, with 8 bases between. This CDR3 contains 13 residues. CDR1 and CDR2 from the germline V gene are LGHDT and YNNKEL (reference sequence).

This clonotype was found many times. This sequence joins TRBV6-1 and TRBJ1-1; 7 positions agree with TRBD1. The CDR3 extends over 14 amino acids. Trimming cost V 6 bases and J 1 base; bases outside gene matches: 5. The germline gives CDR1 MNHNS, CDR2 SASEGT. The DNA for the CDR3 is TGTGCCAGCAGAGACAGGGAGGGGAACACTGAAGCTTTCTTT. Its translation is CASRDREGNTEAFF.

The CDR3 nucleotides are TGTGCCAGCAGCTTAAGGGGCGGGCTAGCGTTGACGGCCGGGGAGCTGTTTTTT. This codes for CASSLRGGLALTAGELFF. This chain links TRBV7-8 with TRBJ2-2; maybe TRBD2 (6 bases). The V gene lost 2 bases and the J gene lost 6 bases, with 22 bases spanning the gap. The CDR3 runs 18 residues. Per germline, CDR1 SGHVS and CDR2 FQNEAQ. The whole variable domain, remainder taken from reference TRBV7-8 and TRBJ2-2, is GAGVSQSPRYKVAKRGQDVALRCDPISGHVSLFWYQQALGQGPEFLTYFQNEAQLDKSGLPSDRFFAERPEGSVSTLKIQRTQQEDSAVYLCASSLRGGLALTAGELFFGEGSRLTVL.

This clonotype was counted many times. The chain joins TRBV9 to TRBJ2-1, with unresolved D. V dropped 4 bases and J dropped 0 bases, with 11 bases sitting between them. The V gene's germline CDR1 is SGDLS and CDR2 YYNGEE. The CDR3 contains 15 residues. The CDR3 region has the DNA TGTGCCAGCAGCAGAGGCTCGAGCTCCTACAATGAGCAGTTCTTC. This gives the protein CASSRGSSSYNEQFF. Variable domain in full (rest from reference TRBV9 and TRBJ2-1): DSGVTQTPKHLITATGQRVTLRCSPRSGDLSVYWYQQSLDQGLQFLIQYYNGEERAKGNILERFSAQQFPDLHSELNLSSLELGDSALYFCASSRGSSSYNEQFFGPGTRLTVL.

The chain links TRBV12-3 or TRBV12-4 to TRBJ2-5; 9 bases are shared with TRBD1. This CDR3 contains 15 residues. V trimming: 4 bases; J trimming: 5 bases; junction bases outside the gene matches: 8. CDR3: CASSSGQGGRETQYF. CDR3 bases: TGTGCCAGCAGTTCGGGACAGGGTGGAAGGGAGACCCAGTACTTC.

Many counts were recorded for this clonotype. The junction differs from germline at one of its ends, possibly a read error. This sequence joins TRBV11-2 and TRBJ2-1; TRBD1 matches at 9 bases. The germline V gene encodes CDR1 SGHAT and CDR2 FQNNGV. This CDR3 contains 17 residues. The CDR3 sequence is CASSFGGGRQGVNGQFF. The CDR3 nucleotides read TGTGCCAGCAGCTTTGGGGGTGGGAGACAGGGGGTTAATGGGCAGTTCTTC.

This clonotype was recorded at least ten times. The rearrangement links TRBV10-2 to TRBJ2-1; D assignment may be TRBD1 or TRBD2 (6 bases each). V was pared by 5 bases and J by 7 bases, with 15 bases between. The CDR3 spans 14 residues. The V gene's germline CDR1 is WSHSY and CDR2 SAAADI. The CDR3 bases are TGCGCCAGCAGTCAGGGGTTTGCGGGGAATGAGCAGTTCTTC. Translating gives CASSQGFAGNEQFF.

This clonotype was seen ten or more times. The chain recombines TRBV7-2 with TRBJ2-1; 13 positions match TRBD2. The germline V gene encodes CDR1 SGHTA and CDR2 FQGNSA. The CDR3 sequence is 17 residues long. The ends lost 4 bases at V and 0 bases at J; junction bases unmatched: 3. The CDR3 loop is CASSSTSGRASYNEQFF. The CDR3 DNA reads TGTGCCAGCAGCTCCACTAGCGGGAGGGCCTCCTACAATGAGCAGTTCTTC.